This T cell receptor (beta chain) appears in the sequencing data of a study of cytomegalovirus exposure and HLA in healthy donors. Study results and caveats: Later findings reportedly placed an Asian-associated ancestry cluster below the approximately 650-donor mean for N-insertions. HLA alleles showed associations with roughly 17,000 TCR beta sequences in a later analysis, at a 0.05 false discovery rate. A later analysis showed that HLA-associated TCR beta chains had undergone more clonal expansion than equally common others. Some V segments (TRBV6-2 and TRBV6-3 among them) were excluded as indistinguishable.

This clone was found once. What it binds is not known. PCR employed 60 Vbeta and 13 Jbeta primers. TCRdb's copy holds only in-frame clones and misses some; the assay was immunoSEQ multiplex PCR. The sample has roughly 230,000 clones; 85% to 95% are singletons. Germline CDR1 MNHNS, CDR2 SASEGT. This CDR3 spans 13 amino acids. V gave up 5 bases and J gave up 5 bases; unmatched junction bases: 4. The chain uses TRBV6-1 and TRBJ2-5; 8 bases line up with TRBD1. This TCR came from a girl aged 2-15 years in good health and CMV-seronegative. Sequences were obtained from PBMCs. This CDR3 is CASSFTGGETQYF. In DNA, the CDR3 is TGTGCCAGCAGTTTCACAGGGGGGGAGACCCAGTACTTC.